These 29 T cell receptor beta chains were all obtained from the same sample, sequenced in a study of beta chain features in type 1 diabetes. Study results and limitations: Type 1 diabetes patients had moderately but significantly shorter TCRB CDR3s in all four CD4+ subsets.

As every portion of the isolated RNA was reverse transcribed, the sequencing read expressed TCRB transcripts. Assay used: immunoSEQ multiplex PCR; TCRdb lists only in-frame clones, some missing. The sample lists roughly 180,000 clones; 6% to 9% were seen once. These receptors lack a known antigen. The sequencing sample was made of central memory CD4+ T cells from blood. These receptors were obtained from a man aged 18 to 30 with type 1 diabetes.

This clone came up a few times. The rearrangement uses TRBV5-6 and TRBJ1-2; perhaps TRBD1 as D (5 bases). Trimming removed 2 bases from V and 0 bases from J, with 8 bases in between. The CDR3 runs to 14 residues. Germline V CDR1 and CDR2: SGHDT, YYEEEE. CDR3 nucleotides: TGTGCCAGCAGCTTCACAGGCCCTAACTATGGCTACACCTTC. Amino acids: CASSFTGPNYGYTF.

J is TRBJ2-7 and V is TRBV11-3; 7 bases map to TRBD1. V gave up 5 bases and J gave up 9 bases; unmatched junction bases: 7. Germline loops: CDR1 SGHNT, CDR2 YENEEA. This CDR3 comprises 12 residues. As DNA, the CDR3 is TGTGCCAGCAGCGGTAGCTCAGGGGGGCAGTACTTC. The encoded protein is CASSGSSGGQYF.

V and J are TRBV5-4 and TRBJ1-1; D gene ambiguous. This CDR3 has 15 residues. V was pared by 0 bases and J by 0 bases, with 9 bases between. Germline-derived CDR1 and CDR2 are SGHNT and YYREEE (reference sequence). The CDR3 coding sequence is TGTGCCAGCAGCTTGGAGAACAGCATGAACACTGAAGCTTTCTTT. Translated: CASSLENSMNTEAFF.

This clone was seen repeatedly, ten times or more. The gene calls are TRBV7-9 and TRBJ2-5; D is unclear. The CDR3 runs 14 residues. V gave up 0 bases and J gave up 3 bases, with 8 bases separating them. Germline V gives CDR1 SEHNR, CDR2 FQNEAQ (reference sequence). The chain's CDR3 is CASSLAASKETQYF. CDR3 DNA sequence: TGTGCCAGCAGCTTAGCAGCCTCAAAAGAGACCCAGTACTTC.

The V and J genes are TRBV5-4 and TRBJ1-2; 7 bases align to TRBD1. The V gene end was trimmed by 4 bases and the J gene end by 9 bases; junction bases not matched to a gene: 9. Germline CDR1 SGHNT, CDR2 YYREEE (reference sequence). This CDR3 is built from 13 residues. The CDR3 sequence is CASSIKGAPSYTF. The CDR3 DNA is TGTGCCAGCAGCATAAAGGGGGCGCCTAGCTACACCTTC.

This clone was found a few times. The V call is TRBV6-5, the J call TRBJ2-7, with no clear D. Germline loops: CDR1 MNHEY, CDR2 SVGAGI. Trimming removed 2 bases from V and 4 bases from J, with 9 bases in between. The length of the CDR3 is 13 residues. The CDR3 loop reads CASSYNRLYEQYF. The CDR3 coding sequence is TGTGCCAGCAGTTACAATCGTCTTTACGAGCAGTACTTC.

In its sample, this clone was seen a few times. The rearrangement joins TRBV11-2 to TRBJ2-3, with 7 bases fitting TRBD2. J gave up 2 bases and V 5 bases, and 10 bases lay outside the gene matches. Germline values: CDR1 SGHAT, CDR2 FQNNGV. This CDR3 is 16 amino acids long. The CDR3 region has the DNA TGTGCCAGCAGCCAGCGGGGCGGGAGCCACACAGATACGCAGTATTTT. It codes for CASSQRGGSHTDTQYF.

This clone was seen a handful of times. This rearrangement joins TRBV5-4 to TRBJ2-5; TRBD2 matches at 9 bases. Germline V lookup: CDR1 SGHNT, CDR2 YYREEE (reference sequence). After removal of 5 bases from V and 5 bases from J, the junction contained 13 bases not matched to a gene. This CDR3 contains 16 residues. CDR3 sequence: CASSSRPNSGSETQYF. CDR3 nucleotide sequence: TGTGCCAGCAGTTCCAGACCTAATAGCGGGAGTGAGACCCAGTACTTC. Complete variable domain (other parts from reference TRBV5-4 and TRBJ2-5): ETGVTQSPTHLIKTRGQQVTLRCSSQSGHNTVSWYQQALGQGPQFIFQYYREEENGRGNFPPRFSGLQFPNYSSELNVNALELDDSALYLCASSSRPNSGSETQYFGPGTRLLVL.

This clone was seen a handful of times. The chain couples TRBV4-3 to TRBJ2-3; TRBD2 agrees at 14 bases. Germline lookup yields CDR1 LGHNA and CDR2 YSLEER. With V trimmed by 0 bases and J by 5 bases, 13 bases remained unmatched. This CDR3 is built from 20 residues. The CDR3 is CASSQDSATSGGGLGDTQYF. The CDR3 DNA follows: TGCGCCAGCAGCCAAGATAGCGCGACTAGCGGGGGGGGACTAGGAGATACGCAGTATTTT.

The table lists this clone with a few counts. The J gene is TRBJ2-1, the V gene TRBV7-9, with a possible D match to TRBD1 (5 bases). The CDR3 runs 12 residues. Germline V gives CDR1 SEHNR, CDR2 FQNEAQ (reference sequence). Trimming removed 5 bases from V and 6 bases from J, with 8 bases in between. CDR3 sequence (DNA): TGTGCCAGCAGCCTGGACACCAATGAGCAGTTCTTC. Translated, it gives CASSLDTNEQFF.

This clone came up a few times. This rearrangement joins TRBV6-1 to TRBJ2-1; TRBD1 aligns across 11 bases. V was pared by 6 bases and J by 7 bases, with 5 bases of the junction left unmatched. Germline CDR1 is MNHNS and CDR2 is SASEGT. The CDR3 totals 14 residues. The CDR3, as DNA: TGTGCCAGCAGGGGGACAGGGGGGCAAAATGAGCAGTTCTTC. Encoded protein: CASRGTGGQNEQFF.

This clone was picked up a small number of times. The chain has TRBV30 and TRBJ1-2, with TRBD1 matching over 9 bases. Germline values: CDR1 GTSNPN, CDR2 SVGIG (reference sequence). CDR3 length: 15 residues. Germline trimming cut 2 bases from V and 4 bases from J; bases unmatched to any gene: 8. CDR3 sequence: CAWSRGGQGGYGYTF. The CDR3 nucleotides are TGTGCCTGGAGTAGAGGGGGACAGGGTGGCTATGGCTACACCTTC.

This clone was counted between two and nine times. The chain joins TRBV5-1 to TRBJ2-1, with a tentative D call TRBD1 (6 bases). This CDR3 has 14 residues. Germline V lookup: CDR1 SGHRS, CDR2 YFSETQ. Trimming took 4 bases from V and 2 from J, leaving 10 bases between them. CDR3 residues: CASSLGQTYNEQFF. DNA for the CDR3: TGCGCCAGCAGCCTCGGACAGACCTACAATGAGCAGTTCTTC.

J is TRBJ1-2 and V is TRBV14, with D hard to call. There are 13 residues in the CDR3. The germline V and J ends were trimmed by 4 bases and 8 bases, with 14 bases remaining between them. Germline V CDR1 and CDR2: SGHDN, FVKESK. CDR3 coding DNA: TGTGCCAGCAGCCTTATCGAGAGTTACGGCTACACCTTC. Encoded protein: CASSLIESYGYTF. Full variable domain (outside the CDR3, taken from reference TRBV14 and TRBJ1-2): EAGVTQFPSHSVIEKGQTVTLRCDPISGHDNLYWYRRVMGKEIKFLLHFVKESKQDESGMPNNRFLAERTGGTYSTLKVQPAELEDSGVYFCASSLIESYGYTFGSGTRLTVV.

The CDR3 is CASSVGGRVVNSPLHF. The CDR3 coding sequence is TGTGCCAGCAGCGTAGGGGGCAGGGTGGTTAATTCACCCCTCCACTTT. The rearrangement joins TRBV9 to TRBJ1-6, with a possible D match to TRBD1 (5 bases). Germline lookup yields CDR1 SGDLS and CDR2 YYNGEE. Between the trimmed V and J ends, which lost 0 bases and 6 bases, there was a span of 13 bases. The CDR3 consists of 16 residues.

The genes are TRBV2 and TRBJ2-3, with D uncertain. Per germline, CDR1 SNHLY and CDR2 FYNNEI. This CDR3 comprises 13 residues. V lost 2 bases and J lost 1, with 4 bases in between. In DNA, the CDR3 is TGTGCCAGCAGTGAACTTCGCACAGATACGCAGTATTTT. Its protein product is CASSELRTDTQYF.

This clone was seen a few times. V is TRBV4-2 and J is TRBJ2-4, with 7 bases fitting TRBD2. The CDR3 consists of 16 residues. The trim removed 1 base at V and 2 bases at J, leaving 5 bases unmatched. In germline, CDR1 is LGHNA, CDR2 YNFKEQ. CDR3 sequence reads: CASSQVRGDTKNIQYF. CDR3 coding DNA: TGTGCCAGCAGCCAAGTTCGGGGGGATACCAAAAACATTCAGTACTTC.

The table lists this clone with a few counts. CDR3 amino acids: CASSEQVSGANVLTF. DNA for the CDR3: TGTGCCAGCAGTGAACAGGTCTCTGGGGCCAACGTCCTGACTTTC. The chain couples TRBV2 to TRBJ2-6; D uncertain. CDR1 SNHLY and CDR2 FYNNEI come from the germline V gene. The CDR3 length is 15 residues. With 2 bases removed from V and 0 bases from J, the gap between germline ends came to 5 bases. The full variable domain, rest sourced from reference TRBV2 and TRBJ2-6, is EPEVTQTPSHQVTQMGQEVILRCVPISNHLYFYWYRQILGQKVEFLVSFYNNEISEKSEIFDDQFSVERPDGSNFTLKIRSTKLEDSAMYFCASSEQVSGANVLTFGAGSRLTVL.

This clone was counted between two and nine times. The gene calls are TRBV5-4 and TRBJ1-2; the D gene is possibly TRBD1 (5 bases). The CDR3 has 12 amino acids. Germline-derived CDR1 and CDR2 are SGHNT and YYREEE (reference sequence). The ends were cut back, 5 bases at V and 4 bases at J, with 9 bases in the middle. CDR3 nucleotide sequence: TGTGCCAGCAGTGACAGTGGCTATGGCTACACCTTC. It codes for CASSDSGYGYTF.

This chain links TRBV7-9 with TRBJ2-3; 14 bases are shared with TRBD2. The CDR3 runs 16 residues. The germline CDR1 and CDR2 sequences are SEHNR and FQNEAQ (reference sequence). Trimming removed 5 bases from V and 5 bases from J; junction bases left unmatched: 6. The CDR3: CASSPRTSGGIDTQYF. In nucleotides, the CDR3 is TGTGCCAGCAGCCCTCGGACTAGCGGGGGGATAGATACGCAGTATTTT.

DNA of the CDR3: TGTGCCAGCAGTTTCTTCGGAGGGGCGGGCACAGATACGCAGTATTTT. This translates into CASSFFGGAGTDTQYF. V usage is TRBV28 and J usage is TRBJ2-3, with a tentative D call TRBD2 (6 bases). CDR3 length: 16 residues. CDR1 MDHEN and CDR2 SYDVKM come from the germline V gene. Trimming pared 3 bases from V and 1 base from J, leaving 14 bases between.

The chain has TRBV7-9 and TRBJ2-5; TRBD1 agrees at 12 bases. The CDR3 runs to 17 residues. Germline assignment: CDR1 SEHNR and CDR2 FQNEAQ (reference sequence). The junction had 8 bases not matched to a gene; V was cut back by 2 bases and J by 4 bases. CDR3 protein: CASSLMGQGARGETQYF. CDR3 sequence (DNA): TGTGCCAGCAGCTTAATGGGACAGGGGGCCCGGGGAGAGACCCAGTACTTC.

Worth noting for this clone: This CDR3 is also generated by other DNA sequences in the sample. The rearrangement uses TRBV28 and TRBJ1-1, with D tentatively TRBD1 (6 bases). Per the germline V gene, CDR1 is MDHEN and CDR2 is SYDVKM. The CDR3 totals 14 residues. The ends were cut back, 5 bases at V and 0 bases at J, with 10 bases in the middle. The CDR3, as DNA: TGTGCCAGCAGTCCCGGACAGTTGAACACTGAAGCTTTCTTT. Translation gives CASSPGQLNTEAFF.

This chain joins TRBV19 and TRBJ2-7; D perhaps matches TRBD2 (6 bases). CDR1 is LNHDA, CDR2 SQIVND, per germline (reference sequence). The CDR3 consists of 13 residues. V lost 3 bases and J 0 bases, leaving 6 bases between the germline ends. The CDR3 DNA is TGTGCCAGTAGTATCGGGGGCTCCTACGAGCAGTACTTC. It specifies CASSIGGSYEQYF. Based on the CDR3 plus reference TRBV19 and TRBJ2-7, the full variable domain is DGGITQSPKYLFRKEGQNVTLSCEQNLNHDAMYWYRQDPGQGLRLIYYSQIVNDFQKGDIAEGYSVSREKKESFPLTVTSAQKNPTAFYLCASSIGGSYEQYFGPGTRLTVT.

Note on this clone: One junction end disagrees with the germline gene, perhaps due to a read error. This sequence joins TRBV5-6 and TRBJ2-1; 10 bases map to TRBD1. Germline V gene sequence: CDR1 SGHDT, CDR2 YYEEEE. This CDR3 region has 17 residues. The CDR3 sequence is CASSLGIRDRGYNEQFF. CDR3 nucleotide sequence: TGTGCCAGCAGTTTGGGGATCCGGGACAGGGGCTACAATGAGCAGTTCTTC.

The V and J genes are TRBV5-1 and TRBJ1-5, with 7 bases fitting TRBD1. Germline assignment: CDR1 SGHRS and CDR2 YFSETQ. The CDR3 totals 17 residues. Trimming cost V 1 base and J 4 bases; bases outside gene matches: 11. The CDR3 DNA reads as TGCGCCAGCAGCTTGTTTCTCTGGGACAGACAGAATCAGCCCCAGCATTTT. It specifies CASSLFLWDRQNQPQHF.

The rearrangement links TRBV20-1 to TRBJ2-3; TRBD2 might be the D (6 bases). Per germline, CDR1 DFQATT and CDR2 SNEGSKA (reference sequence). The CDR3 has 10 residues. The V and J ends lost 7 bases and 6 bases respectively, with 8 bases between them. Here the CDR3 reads CSGGGDTQYF. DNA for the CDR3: TGCAGTGGAGGAGGGGATACGCAGTATTTT.

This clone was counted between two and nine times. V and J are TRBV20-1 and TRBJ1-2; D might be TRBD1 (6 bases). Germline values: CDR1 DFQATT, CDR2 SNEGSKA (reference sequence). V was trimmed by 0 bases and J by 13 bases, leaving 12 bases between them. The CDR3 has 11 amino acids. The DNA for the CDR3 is TGCAGTGCTAGAGAGACAGGTGGAGGCACCTTC. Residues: CSARETGGGTF.

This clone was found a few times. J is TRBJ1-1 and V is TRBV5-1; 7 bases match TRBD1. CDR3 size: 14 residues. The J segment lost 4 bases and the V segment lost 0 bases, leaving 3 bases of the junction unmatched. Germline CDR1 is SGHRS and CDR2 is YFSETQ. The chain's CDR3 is CASSLGGGGTEAFF. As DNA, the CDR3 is TGCGCCAGCAGCTTGGGAGGGGGCGGCACTGAAGCTTTCTTT.